The 17 T cell receptor beta chains below were found in one sample sequenced in a study of cytomegalovirus exposure and HLA in healthy donors. The PCR made use of 60 Vbeta and 13 Jbeta primers. Data came from immunoSEQ multiplex PCR; TCRdb stores just in-frame clones and leaves some out. This table has roughly 100,000 clones, 74% appearing once. Input material: PBMCs. These receptors were obtained from a man aged 50-59 years in good health and CMV-seropositive.

This rearrangement joins TRBV10-3 to TRBJ1-1, with a weak D call TRBD1 (6 bases). V shed 0 bases and J shed 6 bases, with 17 bases lying between them. The CDR3 contains 16 residues. Germline-derived CDR1 and CDR2 are ENHRY and SYGVKD. CDR3 loop: CAISESGNRERPEAFF. Written as DNA, the CDR3 is TGTGCCATCAGTGAGTCAGGGAACAGGGAGAGACCTGAAGCTTTCTTT.

The chain combines TRBV2 with TRBJ2-2; 8 bases match TRBD2. The CDR3 totals 15 residues. V trimming: 5 bases; J trimming: 5 bases; junction bases outside the gene matches: 7. Looked up from germline, CDR1 is SNHLY and CDR2 is FYNNEI. The CDR3 sequence is CASSYRGGDTGELFF. In DNA form, the CDR3 reads TGTGCCAGCAGTTATCGGGGGGGAGATACCGGGGAGCTGTTTTTT. The variable domain in full, completed from reference TRBV2 and TRBJ2-2, reads EPEVTQTPSHQVTQMGQEVILRCVPISNHLYFYWYRQILGQKVEFLVSFYNNEISEKSEIFDDQFSVERPDGSNFTLKIRSTKLEDSAMYFCASSYRGGDTGELFFGEGSRLTVL.

The chain links TRBV21-1 to TRBJ1-5; the table's D call TRBD1 went unverified against the DNA. TRBV21-1 is flagged as a pseudogene. The CDR3 extends over 16 amino acids. The CDR3 here is CASSSKRGDRSQPQHF. The CDR3, as DNA: TGTGCCAGCAGCTCGAAAAGGGGGGACAGAAGTCAGCCCCAGCATTTT.

This chain links TRBV7-3 with TRBJ2-7; a weak D match, TRBD1 (5 bases). V lost 5 bases to trimming and J lost 5 bases, with 16 bases between them. Per germline, CDR1 SGHTA and CDR2 FQGTGA. The CDR3 contains 14 residues. The CDR3 nucleotides are TGTGCCAGCAGCCCTGGGGCCCGAGGACACGAGCAGTACTTC. Protein sequence: CASSPGARGHEQYF.

The rearrangement uses TRBV23-1 and TRBJ2-7, with TRBD1 matching 9 bases. TRBV23-1 is identified as an open reading frame with a role that is uncertain. V shed 2 bases and J 0 bases; nucleotides not matched to a gene: 2. The CDR3 has 15 residues. CDR3 nucleotides: TGCGCCAGCAGTCAAGGGACAGGGAGCTCCTACGAGCAGTACTTC. This translates into CASSQGTGSSYEQYF.

The CDR3 sequence is CTSSQDFRTGGLTNEKLFF. Written as DNA, the CDR3 is TGCACCAGCAGCCAGGACTTTAGGACAGGGGGCTTAACTAATGAAAAACTGTTTTTT. V is TRBV1 and J is TRBJ1-4; the D call of TRBD1 is as the table states it, not checked on the DNA. TRBV1 is labeled a pseudogene. The length of the CDR3 is 19 residues.

The gene calls are TRBV6-1 and TRBJ2-4; tentatively, D is TRBD1 (6 bases). The germline V gene has CDR1 MNHNS and CDR2 SASEGT. Between the trimmed V and J ends, which lost 6 bases and 6 bases, there was a span of 15 bases. The CDR3 contains 14 residues. CDR3 coding DNA: TGTGCCAGCAGCCCCACAGGGAACGGAAACATTCAGTACTTC. Its translation: CASSPTGNGNIQYF.

The chain is built from TRBV2 and TRBJ2-2; tentative D call: TRBD1 (7 bases). Trimming removed 5 bases at V and 7 bases at J, with 14 bases between. The CDR3 covers 14 residues. Germline CDR1 and CDR2: SNHLY and FYNNEI. The CDR3, as DNA: TGTGCCAGCAGTCCCCCCCAGGGGGGCGGGGAGCTGTTTTTT. Protein product: CASSPPQGGGELFF.

J is TRBJ2-5 and V is TRBV5-1, with 7 bases identical to TRBD2. The CDR3 is 15 residues long. Trimming removed 4 bases from V and 1 base from J; junction bases left unmatched: 7. Germline lookup yields CDR1 SGHRS and CDR2 YFSETQ. CDR3 region: CASSLAAGSQETQYF. In DNA, the CDR3 is TGCGCCAGCAGCCTAGCGGCGGGGTCCCAAGAGACCCAGTACTTC.

The rearrangement uses TRBV20-1 and TRBJ2-7; tentative D call: TRBD2 (6 bases). CDR1 is DFQATT, CDR2 SNEGSKA, per germline (reference sequence). CDR3 size: 11 residues. The V end was cut by 5 bases, the J end by 6 bases, with 11 bases between. The CDR3 DNA reads as TGCAGTGCTGCAAGGACTACCGAGCAGTACTTC. Translating it yields CSAARTTEQYF.

The CDR3 DNA reads TGTGCCAGCAGTCCAGGGCGGGATACGCAGTATTTT. It specifies CASSPGRDTQYF. This chain joins TRBV6-6 and TRBJ2-3; a weak D match, TRBD1 (5 bases). Germline V gene sequence: CDR1 MNHNY, CDR2 SVGAGI (reference sequence). Trimming cost V 5 bases and J 6 bases, with 9 bases left between them. The CDR3 consists of 12 residues.

This clone was observed a handful of times. This rearrangement joins TRBV10-3 to TRBJ1-2; TRBD1 is a possible D gene (6 bases). This CDR3 region has 13 residues. Per germline, CDR1 ENHRY and CDR2 SYGVKD. V was shortened by 6 bases and J by 6 bases, with 14 bases between the two germline ends. CDR3 sequence reads: CAIRGGEENGYTF. The CDR3 DNA reads as TGTGCCATCAGAGGGGGAGAAGAGAATGGCTACACCTTC.

This rearrangement joins TRBV6-6 to TRBJ1-2; 8 bases agree with TRBD1. CDR3 length: 15 residues. Trimming at V came to 6 bases and at J to 6 bases, leaving 12 bases not matched to a gene. The germline gives CDR1 MNHNY, CDR2 SVGAGI (reference sequence). CDR3 in DNA: TGTGCCAGCAGCCACAATGCAGGGGGCAGGGATGGCTACACCTTC. Its translation: CASSHNAGGRDGYTF.

The rearrangement uses TRBV2 and TRBJ1-1, with 10 bases identical to TRBD1. The CDR3 consists of 14 residues. V lost 8 bases and J lost 3; bases outside the gene matches: 6. Germline CDR1 and CDR2: SNHLY and FYNNEI. This chain's CDR3 is CASGGQGRYTEAFF. The CDR3 nucleotides read TGTGCCAGCGGGGGACAGGGGCGTTACACTGAAGCTTTCTTT.

A word on this clone: Other DNA variants within this sample encode the same CDR3. This chain joins TRBV2 and TRBJ1-5, with D perhaps matching TRBD1 (5 bases). Germline loops: CDR1 SNHLY, CDR2 FYNNEI. V shed 8 bases and J shed 1 base, with 9 bases lying between them. The CDR3 spans 13 residues. The CDR3 loop reads CASRRDSNQPQHF. The CDR3 DNA is TGTGCCAGCCGGAGGGACAGCAATCAGCCCCAGCATTTT.

This chain connects TRBV19 to TRBJ2-6; D is perhaps TRBD1 (5 bases). Germline CDR1 LNHDA, CDR2 SQIVND (reference sequence). The CDR3 runs 15 residues. The V end was cut by 9 bases, the J end by 2 bases, with 14 bases between. CDR3 amino acids: CASAFKGTGANVLTF. CDR3 in DNA: TGTGCCAGCGCATTCAAGGGGACTGGGGCCAACGTCCTGACTTTC. The complete variable domain, with remaining parts taken from reference TRBV19 and TRBJ2-6, reads DGGITQSPKYLFRKEGQNVTLSCEQNLNHDAMYWYRQDPGQGLRLIYYSQIVNDFQKGDIAEGYSVSREKKESFPLTVTSAQKNPTAFYLCASAFKGTGANVLTFGAGSRLTVL.

This chain uses TRBV6-5 with TRBJ1-1, with D maybe TRBD1 (5 bases). V shed 6 bases and J shed 1 base, with 12 bases lying between them. CDR1 MNHEY and CDR2 SVGAGI come from the germline V gene. CDR3 size: 14 residues. CDR3 loop: CASRPGYPNTEAFF. The CDR3 region has the DNA TGTGCCAGCAGGCCAGGGTACCCGAACACTGAAGCTTTCTTT.